This TCR beta chain was retrieved from a study of cytomegalovirus exposure and HLA in healthy donors. Details on this clone: The antigen remains undetermined.

Whole-study results and caveats: In a later analysis, V- and J-gene trimming of beta chains associated with a DCLRE1C missense variant, replicated independently.

The CDR3 runs 12 residues. Trimming pared 4 bases from V and 4 bases from J, leaving 7 bases between. Germline V lookup: CDR1 MDHEN, CDR2 SYDVKM. Vbeta (60) and Jbeta (13) primers were used in the PCR. In the original analysis: A later analysis counted 80 million or so unique TCR beta chains, some 11 million shared. Generated by immunoSEQ multiplex PCR, the TCRdb table keeps only in-frame clones and is missing some. That table gives V, J and clone size, and the DNA gave D and trimming. The sample table sets out approximately 180,000 clones. This rearrangement joins TRBV28 to TRBJ1-2; D is undetermined. This clonotype was obtained from a young man in good health and CMV-seronegative. The specimen was PBMCs. The CDR3 loop reads CASSSSVYGYTF. The CDR3 DNA follows: TGTGCCAGCAGTTCCAGCGTCTATGGCTACACCTTC.